This TCR beta chain was obtained from a study of regulatory T cells in long-lasting Graves disease (dated by TCRdb to the early 2020s). About the full investigation: Persistent Graves' disease was defined as persistently positive TSH receptor autoantibodies together with antithyroid drug treatment for over 5 years. Peripheral blood TCR sequencing and RNA sequencing compared persistent Graves' disease patients with newly diagnosed Graves' disease patients. The study was conducted in China and was registered as a clinical trial. A total of roughly 33 samples underwent TCR sequencing: around 13 from persistent and roughly 20 from newly diagnosed Graves' disease patients. Antithyroid drugs had been taken for approximately 9.5 years on average by persistent Graves' disease patients in the clinical cohort. On the study overall, not on this receptor specifically: Peripheral blood alone was examined, since thyroid tissue, which constituted the primary lesion, could not be accessed. As a limitation, the authors acknowledged that the small sample size may reduce accuracy. Sequencing and analysis were restricted to the TCR beta chain. A larger number of public clonotypes was shared among persistent patients (about 2,700) than among newly diagnosed patients (approximately 930). Preferential use of TRBV28, TRBJ1-2 and TRBJ2-5 was observed in persistent disease, whereas TRBV20-1 and TRBJ2-1 were favored in newly diagnosed disease. Lower TCR Shannon entropy and fewer highly expanded clones were observed in persistent Graves' disease patients than in newly diagnosed patients, which suggested clonal expansion.

Sample time point, as interpreted from the label and publication: persistent/refractory GD, antithyroid drugs over 5 years with positive TRAb. For both TCR sequencing and RNA sequencing, RNA was extracted from PBMCs using TRIzol. Graves' disease was diagnosed according to American Thyroid Association guidelines. The patients came from an endocrinology department in Xi'an, China. Each patient gave roughly 8.4 milliliters of peripheral blood, collected in an EDTA anticoagulant tube. Ficoll Paque Plus density gradient separation was used to isolate PBMCs, and no additional T cell sorting was done. An Agilent 2100 Bioanalyzer and agarose gel were used to assess RNA quality, and a NanoDrop 2000 was used to measure RNA concentration. To prepare the library, multiplex PCR was applied. The sequencer listed for this sample is Illumina HiSeq 4000. CDR3 regions were amplified by Arm-PCR with iRepertoire HTBI primers to construct TCR beta libraries. Before sequencing, the PCR products went through gel purification. Under the source paper's analysis protocol: Gene usage analysis of CDR3 amino acid clonotypes relied on the approximately 60 TRBV and about 13 TRBJ segments identified across samples. Filtered high-quality paired reads were merged into contigs using COPE and FqMerger. BLAST was used to align contigs to IMGT TRBV, TRBD and TRBJ reference genes, and CDR3 was defined according to IMGT. Any clonotype with a frequency above 0.1% was counted as a highly expanded clone. Repertoire diversity was measured by Shannon entropy, and V-J evenness by the Gini coefficient. Public clonotypes were defined as clonotypes shared by more than one individual. TCRdb reworked the public reads: Q25 trimming with fastp, MiXCR clone assembly, productive beta chains retained. Rows merge per CDR3 protein into single entries with the most common DNA and genes. The V and J calls here are based on TCRdb, not the publication. The sample includes fewer than 550,000 distinct CDR3 sequences, with roughly 21% observed a single time. About 6.6% of the sample is in the top ten clones.

This clonotype was recorded many times. The antigen it binds to is not known. Base qualities are not at hand, and no much larger clone is one base apart. V gives up 6 bases and J gives up 2 bases, and the segment between their germline ends measures 16 bases. CDR3 length: 16 amino acids, cysteine to phenylalanine. Only the CDR3 DNA is retained, 48 bases long and in frame from the first base. The CDR1 and CDR2 encoded by the germline V gene (reference sequence) are LNHDA and SQIVND. The chain joins TRBV19 to TRBJ1-4, and the D gene may be TRBD1, 6 bases matching. The receptor's source is a female donor with Graves disease. Specimen: peripheral blood mononuclear cells (PBMCs), collected when the disease was refractory, from a patient treated with antithyroid drugs. In nucleotides, the sequence is TGTGCCAGTAGAAGCCGCCCGGGACACACTAATGAAAAACTGTTTTTT. Translated, it reads CASRSRPGHTNEKLFF.